These T cell receptor beta chains were read from a single sample in a study of PD-1 blockade in classical Hodgkin lymphoma. Produced via immunoSEQ multiplex PCR; TCRdb's table is partial and in-frame only. The table records about 100,000 clones, approximately 80% of them present only once. The sequences come from peripheral blood mononuclear cells (PBMCs), collected at baseline. The receptors here all came from a human donor with classical Hodgkin lymphoma. The CDR3 runs from the conserved cysteine through the conserved F or W. D genes are given only for firm matches. Part of the rows lack a size; the others show once, few, many or a class for expanded clones.

CDR3 protein: CAIRDSGGSYNEQFF
CDR3 DNA: TGTGCCATCAGAGATAGCGGGGGCTCCTACAATGAGCAGTTCTTC
D gene: TRBD2
J gene: TRBJ2-1
V gene: TRBV10-3
clone size: NA

CDR3 protein: CASSWSGAGHPYEQYF
CDR3 DNA: TGTGCCAGTAGTTGGTCGGGGGCAGGGCACCCCTACGAGCAGTACTTC
D gene: NA
J gene: TRBJ2-7
V gene: TRBV19
clone size: NA

CDR3 protein: CASSLGTGGASYEQYF
CDR3 DNA: TGTGCCAGCAGTTTAGGGACAGGGGGCGCCTCCTACGAGCAGTACTTC
D gene: TRBD1
J gene: TRBJ2-7
V gene: TRBV27
clone size: NA

CDR3 protein: CASSERPESYEQYF
CDR3 DNA: TGTGCCAGCAGTGAGAGGCCCGAATCCTACGAGCAGTACTTC
D gene: NA
J gene: TRBJ2-7
V gene: TRBV6-1
clone size: NA

CDR3 protein: CAISAGPIVYEQYF
CDR3 DNA: TGTGCCATCTCGGCAGGGCCGATTGTCTACGAGCAGTACTTC
D gene: NA
J gene: TRBJ2-7
V gene: TRBV10-3
clone size: NA

CDR3 protein: CAWTVANYGYTF
CDR3 DNA: TGTGCCTGGACGGTAGCTAACTATGGCTACACCTTC
D gene: NA
J gene: TRBJ1-2
V gene: TRBV30
clone size: NA

CDR3 protein: CASSTGVPGGEQYF
CDR3 DNA: TGTGCCAGCAGCACCGGGGTCCCGGGGGGCGAGCAGTACTTC
D gene: TRBD2
J gene: TRBJ2-7
V gene: TRBV5-8
clone size: NA

CDR3 protein: CASSRGGNYNEQFF
CDR3 DNA: TGTGCCAGCAGCCGAGGGGGCAATTACAATGAGCAGTTCTTC
D gene: TRBD1
J gene: TRBJ2-1
V gene: TRBV7-2
clone size: few

CDR3 protein: CASSYQGSSYNEQFF
CDR3 DNA: TGTGCCAGCAGTTACCAGGGGAGCTCCTACAATGAGCAGTTCTTC
D gene: NA
J gene: TRBJ2-1
V gene: TRBV6-6
clone size: NA

CDR3 protein: CASSSYPDRTSSGNTIYF
CDR3 DNA: TGTGCCAGCAGCTCATACCCGGACCGCACGAGCTCTGGAAACACCATATATTTT
D gene: NA
J gene: TRBJ1-3
V gene: TRBV7-9
clone size: NA